This passage covers 31 T cell receptor beta chains from one sample sequenced in a study of T cell changes during pregnancy in multiple sclerosis (dated by TCRdb to between 2017 and 2020). Library creation used the immunoSEQ multiplex PCR assay. TCRdb's version of the immuneACCESS table is confined to in-frame rearrangements and falls short of the full clone set. An unresolved V gene accounts for under half of the shortfall where checked; the remainder is of unknown origin. Across this sample there are about 79,000 clones, with just over 90% seen only once. The top ten constitute approximately 0.47% of the sample. The sample consisted of CD4+ T cells from peripheral blood mononuclear cells, taken in the second trimester of pregnancy. The receptors here all came from a female donor with multiple sclerosis, enrolled in a pregnancy study.

The gene calls are TRBV29-1 and TRBJ1-3; no clear D gene. The V end was cut by 3 bases, the J end by 0 bases, with 27 bases between. Germline V gives CDR1 SQVTM, CDR2 ANQGSEA. This CDR3 spans 20 amino acids. CDR3 protein: CSVEATGGGNFLSSGNTIYF. The DNA of the CDR3 is TGCAGCGTTGAGGCGACGGGAGGAGGGAATTTCTTGAGCTCTGGAAACACCATATATTTT.

V and J are TRBV5-1 and TRBJ2-2; TRBD1 might be the D (6 bases). The CDR3 is made up of 13 amino acids. Between the trimmed V and J ends, which lost 5 bases and 6 bases, there was a span of 11 bases. Germline V lookup: CDR1 SGHRS, CDR2 YFSETQ. CDR3 bases: TGCGCCAGCAGGGGGGCGGCGGCCGGGGAGCTGTTTTTT. Protein: CASRGAAAGELFF.

The chain links TRBV30 to TRBJ2-2; 10 bases are shared with TRBD2. The V and J ends lost 1 base and 4 bases, in that order; junction bases with no gene match: 3. The CDR3 is made up of 15 amino acids. Germline values: CDR1 GTSNPN, CDR2 SVGIG (reference sequence). The CDR3 loop is CAWSGLAGVTGELFF. In DNA form, the CDR3 reads TGTGCCTGGAGTGGGCTAGCGGGAGTCACCGGGGAGCTGTTTTTT.

The chain recombines TRBV12-5 with TRBJ1-1; 8 bases fit TRBD1. Germline V gives CDR1 LGHNT, CDR2 FRNRAP. CDR3 length: 18 amino acids. The trim removed 2 bases at V and 4 bases at J, leaving 15 bases unmatched. This CDR3 is CASGLFLESTGVSTEAFF. The DNA for the CDR3 is TGTGCTAGTGGTTTGTTTTTAGAGTCGACAGGGGTGAGCACTGAAGCTTTCTTT.

The gene calls are TRBV4-1 and TRBJ2-1; 7 bases are shared with TRBD2. This CDR3 is 18 amino acids long. CDR1 and CDR2 (germline): MGHRA, YSYEKL. Unmatched junction bases numbered 16, after V lost 1 base and J lost 7 bases. This chain's CDR3 is CASSQAPPGGRYRNEQFF. CDR3 sequence (DNA): TGCGCCAGCAGCCAAGCCCCCCCGGGCGGGAGATACAGAAATGAGCAGTTCTTC.

This chain joins TRBV19 and TRBJ1-1, with D possibly being TRBD1 (6 bases). This CDR3 is 13 amino acids long. V lost 4 bases and J 9 bases, leaving 15 bases between the germline ends. Germline assignment: CDR1 LNHDA and CDR2 SQIVND (reference sequence). Written as DNA, the CDR3 is TGTGCCAGTAGTAATAAAGGGACACTTCAAGCTTTCTTT. Encoded protein: CASSNKGTLQAFF.

This clone was observed a few times. The CDR3 coding sequence is TGTGCCAGCAGTCCCACCTCCCCAGGACAGGGACGTGGCTACACCTTC. Translating it yields CASSPTSPGQGRGYTF. V and J are TRBV28 and TRBJ1-2; 8 nucleotides agree with TRBD1. The junction had 15 bases not matched to a gene; V was cut back by 5 bases and J by 7 bases. Germline V gives CDR1 MDHEN, CDR2 SYDVKM. The CDR3 has 16 residues.

The chain uses TRBV4-1 and TRBJ1-5, with 7 positions matching TRBD1. Germline lookup yields CDR1 MGHRA and CDR2 YSYEKL. This CDR3 contains 13 residues. V lost 2 bases to trimming and J lost 5 bases; unmatched junction nucleotides: 0. CDR3 in amino acids: CASSQTGDQPQHF. As DNA, the CDR3 is TGCGCCAGCAGCCAAACAGGGGATCAGCCCCAGCATTTT.

This chain connects TRBV9 to TRBJ1-1, with D possibly TRBD1 on 6 matching bases. Germline V CDR1 and CDR2: SGDLS, YYNGEE. V lost 4 bases, J lost 1 base, and 11 bases lay in between. The CDR3 is 14 residues long. This chain's CDR3 is CASSYTGKNTEAFF. CDR3 bases: TGTGCCAGCAGCTACACAGGGAAGAACACTGAAGCTTTCTTT.

The chain links TRBV7-9 to TRBJ1-1, with D maybe TRBD1 (5 bases). Trimming removed 4 bases at V and 5 bases at J, with 23 bases between. The CDR3 extends over 17 amino acids. CDR1 is SEHNR, CDR2 FQNEAQ, per germline (reference sequence). CDR3 in amino acids: CASSYMTFGGRRTEAFF. The CDR3, as DNA: TGTGCCAGCAGCTACATGACGTTCGGGGGGAGAAGGACTGAAGCTTTCTTT.

The gene calls are TRBV9 and TRBJ2-3, with 8 bases identical to TRBD2. There are 16 residues in the CDR3. Germline CDR1 reads SGDLS; CDR2 reads YYNGEE. J gave up 5 bases and V 3 bases, and 11 bases lay outside the gene matches. The CDR3 loop reads CASSGGLAVSVDTQYF. CDR3 bases: TGTGCCAGCAGCGGCGGACTAGCAGTGTCTGTAGATACGCAGTATTTT.

This chain joins TRBV30 and TRBJ1-2; D is uncertain. The CDR3 extends over 11 amino acids. CDR1 is GTSNPN, CDR2 SVGIG, per germline (reference sequence). V lost 0 bases and J 8 bases, leaving 7 bases between the germline ends. CDR3 loop: CAWSVLRGYTF. The CDR3, as DNA: TGTGCCTGGAGTGTCTTGAGGGGCTACACCTTC.

This chain uses TRBV23-1 with TRBJ2-6; maybe TRBD2 (5 bases). TRBV23-1 is classed as an ORF, of uncertain function. This CDR3 has 14 amino acids. Trimming left V 8 bases short and J 0 bases short, with 8 bases between. The CDR3 sequence: CASPGSSGANVLTF. The CDR3 DNA follows: TGCGCCAGCCCTGGGAGCTCTGGGGCCAACGTCCTGACTTTC.

The chain joins TRBV11-2 to TRBJ2-2; 12 nucleotides line up with TRBD2. V lost 4 bases and J lost 6; bases outside the gene matches: 12. Germline V CDR1 and CDR2: SGHAT, FQNNGV. The CDR3 length is 18 residues. The CDR3 here is CASSSFLAGGPEAGELFF. The CDR3 bases are TGTGCCAGCAGCTCATTCCTAGCGGGAGGGCCTGAGGCCGGGGAGCTGTTTTTT. Together with reference TRBV11-2 and TRBJ2-2, the CDR3 gives the full variable domain: EAGVAQSPRYKIIEKRQSVAFWCNPISGHATLYWYQQILGQGPKLLIQFQNNGVVDDSQLPKDRFSAERLKGVDSTLKIQPAKLEDSAVYLCASSSFLAGGPEAGELFFGEGSRLTVL.

The chain couples TRBV5-1 to TRBJ2-7, with TRBD1 matching over 7 bases. The CDR3 runs 13 residues. The ends lost 2 bases at V and 3 bases at J; junction bases unmatched: 2. The germline gives CDR1 SGHRS, CDR2 YFSETQ. The CDR3 bases are TGCGCCAGCAGCTTACAGGGGAACTACGAGCAGTACTTC. It encodes CASSLQGNYEQYF.

The rearrangement joins TRBV9 to TRBJ2-3; TRBD1 aligns across 11 bases. Germline CDR1 and CDR2: SGDLS and YYNGEE. V shed 4 bases, J shed 3 bases, and the junction held 7 bases outside the gene matches. The length of the CDR3 is 16 residues. The CDR3 loop is CASSTRGQGATDTQYF. Here the CDR3 DNA reads TGTGCCAGCAGCACGCGCGGACAGGGGGCTACAGATACGCAGTATTTT.

V usage is TRBV25-1 and J usage is TRBJ2-1; no clear D. The germline gives CDR1 MGHDK, CDR2 SYGVNS. V was cut by 4 bases and J by 4 bases, with 11 bases left in between. This CDR3 is 14 amino acids long. CDR3 in amino acids: CASSAHGPYNEQFF. In DNA form, the CDR3 reads TGTGCCAGCAGTGCGCATGGGCCTTACAATGAGCAGTTCTTC.

This chain links TRBV11-3 with TRBJ2-7; a possible D gene is TRBD2 (5 bases). The CDR3 covers 15 residues. Germline-derived CDR1 and CDR2 are SGHNT and YENEEA. With 2 bases removed from V and 2 bases from J, the gap between germline ends came to 13 bases. The DNA of the CDR3 is TGTGCCAGCAGCTTATTTTGGCTAGCCCCCTACGAGCAGTACTTC. Amino acids: CASSLFWLAPYEQYF. Combining the CDR3 with reference TRBV11-3 and TRBJ2-7 gives the whole variable domain EAGVVQSPRYKIIEKKQPVAFWCNPISGHNTLYWYLQNLGQGPELLIRYENEEAVDDSQLPKDRFSAERLKGVDSTLKIQPAELGDSAVYLCASSLFWLAPYEQYFGPGTRLTVT.

The sample holds a few counts of this clone. The genes are TRBV4-1 and TRBJ2-1; D is unresolved. The CDR3 length is 14 residues. Looked up from germline, CDR1 is MGHRA and CDR2 is YSYEKL. Trimming shortened V by 0 bases and J by 6 bases, and 9 bases separated the two germline ends. The CDR3 bases are TGCGCCAGCAGCCAAGATGGAGCGTCCAATGAGCAGTTCTTC. Translated, it gives CASSQDGASNEQFF.

This chain uses TRBV19 with TRBJ1-5; D is ambiguous. With 3 bases removed from V and 2 bases from J, the gap between germline ends came to 8 bases. This CDR3 is built from 14 residues. Per the germline V gene, CDR1 is LNHDA and CDR2 is SQIVND (reference sequence). The CDR3 is CASSMGAGNQPQHF. CDR3 DNA: TGTGCCAGTAGTATGGGCGCTGGCAATCAGCCCCAGCATTTT.

The chain has TRBV6-5 and TRBJ2-3, with D possibly TRBD2 on 6 matching bases. The length of the CDR3 is 16 residues. The germline V gene has CDR1 MNHEY and CDR2 SVGAGI. Trimming pared 0 bases from V and 3 bases from J, leaving 13 bases between. The DNA for the CDR3 is TGTGCCAGCAGTTACTCGGGGAGGAGAGGAACAGATACGCAGTATTTT. This gives the protein CASSYSGRRGTDTQYF.

This clone showed up just once. V gene TRBV30 combines with J gene TRBJ1-1; D is possibly TRBD1 (5 bases). The CDR3 runs 14 residues. V lost 8 bases and J 0 bases, leaving 16 bases between the germline ends. Germline CDR1 reads GTSNPN; CDR2 reads SVGIG (reference sequence). CDR3 amino acids: CAGGAGRLNTEAFF. As DNA, the CDR3 is TGTGCCGGAGGGGCGGGACGCCTGAACACTGAAGCTTTCTTT. The whole variable domain, remainder taken from reference TRBV30 and TRBJ1-1, is SQTIHQWPATLVQPVGSPLSLECTVEGTSNPNLYWYRQAAGRGLQLLFYSVGIGQISSEVPQNLSASRPQDRQFILSSKKLLLSDSGFYLCAGGAGRLNTEAFFGQGTRLTVV.

The chain links TRBV11-3 to TRBJ2-7; TRBD1 matches 7 bases. Germline lookup yields CDR1 SGHNT and CDR2 YENEEA. The CDR3 is made up of 12 amino acids. Losses at the gene ends were 5 bases for V and 3 bases for J; bases not matched to a gene: 1. The CDR3 DNA is TGTGCCAGCAGCAGGGACAGCTACGAGCAGTACTTC. Amino acids: CASSRDSYEQYF.

V usage is TRBV19 and J usage is TRBJ1-2; TRBD1 matches 9 bases. Losses at the gene ends were 4 bases for V and 0 bases for J; bases not matched to a gene: 6. The germline V gene has CDR1 LNHDA and CDR2 SQIVND (reference sequence). This CDR3 spans 16 amino acids. CDR3 nucleotides: TGTGCCAGTAGTAGGGGACAGGGATCGGCTAACTATGGCTACACCTTC. This encodes CASSRGQGSANYGYTF.

V is TRBV5-1 and J is TRBJ2-3; 8 bases match TRBD2. CDR3 length: 15 residues. Trimming took 4 bases from V and 1 from J; bases not matched to a gene: 5. Germline loops: CDR1 SGHRS, CDR2 YFSETQ. The CDR3: CASSLGLVGTDTQYF. The CDR3 DNA follows: TGCGCCAGCAGCCTGGGACTAGTCGGCACAGATACGCAGTATTTT. The full variable domain, with the rest looked up from reference TRBV5-1 and TRBJ2-3, is KAGVTQTPRYLIKTRGQQVTLSCSPISGHRSVSWYQQTPGQGLQFLFEYFSETQRNKGNFPGRFSGRQFSNSRSEMNVSTLELGDSALYLCASSLGLVGTDTQYFGPGTRLTVL.

In its sample, this clone was seen many times. This chain connects TRBV19 to TRBJ1-2; weak D call: TRBD1 (6 bases). The CDR3 spans 14 residues. Germline CDR1 reads LNHDA; CDR2 reads SQIVND (reference sequence). The germline V and J ends were trimmed by 6 bases and 4 bases, with 15 bases remaining between them. The CDR3 spells CASRPGQTFYGYTF. CDR3 DNA: TGTGCCAGTAGACCCGGACAGACTTTCTATGGCTACACCTTC.

V is TRBV25-1 and J is TRBJ1-4; D might be TRBD1 (6 bases). This CDR3 has 14 amino acids. Germline CDR1 and CDR2: MGHDK and SYGVNS. V dropped 2 bases and J dropped 7 bases, with 11 bases sitting between them. This CDR3 reads CASSELGTLEKLFF. The CDR3 region has the DNA TGTGCCAGCAGTGAACTCGGGACACTTGAAAAACTGTTTTTT.

The chain is built from TRBV5-4 and TRBJ2-5; 7 nucleotides match TRBD1. Per germline, CDR1 SGHNT and CDR2 YYREEE (reference sequence). Germline trimming cut 3 bases from V and 2 bases from J; bases unmatched to any gene: 7. The CDR3 has 15 residues. The chain's CDR3 is CASSSKLQGQETQYF. The CDR3 nucleotides read TGTGCCAGCAGCTCGAAACTACAGGGGCAAGAGACCCAGTACTTC. The full variable domain, with the rest looked up from reference TRBV5-4 and TRBJ2-5, is ETGVTQSPTHLIKTRGQQVTLRCSSQSGHNTVSWYQQALGQGPQFIFQYYREEENGRGNFPPRFSGLQFPNYSSELNVNALELDDSALYLCASSSKLQGQETQYFGPGTRLLVL.

CDR3 in amino acids: CASRGQGVNTGELFF. The CDR3 DNA sequence: TGTGCCAGCAGAGGACAGGGGGTCAACACCGGGGAGCTGTTTTTT. The chain recombines TRBV27 with TRBJ2-2; 10 positions match TRBD1. CDR3 length: 15 amino acids. The J segment lost 2 bases and the V segment lost 6 bases, leaving 3 bases of the junction unmatched. The germline CDR1 and CDR2 sequences are MNHEY and SMNVEV (reference sequence).

The V and J genes are TRBV5-6 and TRBJ2-5, with D perhaps TRBD1 (6 bases). Germline V CDR1 and CDR2: SGHDT, YYEEEE. The CDR3 is 17 residues long. V lost 2 bases and J lost 3, with 20 bases in between. The CDR3 spells CASSFRRRQVGKETQYF. The CDR3 DNA sequence: TGTGCCAGCAGCTTCCGTAGGCGACAGGTCGGCAAAGAGACCCAGTACTTC.

This clone has only one observation. The V call is TRBV19, the J call TRBJ2-2; TRBD2 matches 9 bases. There are 16 residues in the CDR3. V dropped 6 bases and J dropped 7; count of bases not matched to a gene: 12. Germline V gene data show CDR1 as LNHDA and CDR2 as SQIVND (reference sequence). DNA for the CDR3: TGTGCCAGTAGGGGGAGGCTAGCGGGAAGGTACGGGGAGCTGTTTTTT. Residues: CASRGRLAGRYGELFF. The full variable domain, completed using reference TRBV19 and TRBJ2-2, is DGGITQSPKYLFRKEGQNVTLSCEQNLNHDAMYWYRQDPGQGLRLIYYSQIVNDFQKGDIAEGYSVSREKKESFPLTVTSAQKNPTAFYLCASRGRLAGRYGELFFGEGSRLTVL.